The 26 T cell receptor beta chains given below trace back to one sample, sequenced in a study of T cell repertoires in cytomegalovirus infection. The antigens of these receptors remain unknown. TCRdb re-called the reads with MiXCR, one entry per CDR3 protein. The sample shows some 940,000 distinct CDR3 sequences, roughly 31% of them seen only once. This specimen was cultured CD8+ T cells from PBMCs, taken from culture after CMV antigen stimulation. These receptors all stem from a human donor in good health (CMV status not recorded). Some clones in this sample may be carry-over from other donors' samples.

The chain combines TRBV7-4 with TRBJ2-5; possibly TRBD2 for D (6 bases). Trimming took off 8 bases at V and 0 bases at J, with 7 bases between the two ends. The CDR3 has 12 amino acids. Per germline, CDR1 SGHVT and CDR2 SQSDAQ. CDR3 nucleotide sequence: TGTGCCAGCCGGGAGCACCAAGAGACCCAGTACTTC. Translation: CASREHQETQYF.

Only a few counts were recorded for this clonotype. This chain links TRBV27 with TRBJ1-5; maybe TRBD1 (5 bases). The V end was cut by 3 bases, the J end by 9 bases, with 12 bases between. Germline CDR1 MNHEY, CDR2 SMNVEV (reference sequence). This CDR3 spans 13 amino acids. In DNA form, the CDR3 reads TGTGCCAGCAGTTTTAATGGGGGTGGGCCCCAGCATTTT. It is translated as CASSFNGGGPQHF.

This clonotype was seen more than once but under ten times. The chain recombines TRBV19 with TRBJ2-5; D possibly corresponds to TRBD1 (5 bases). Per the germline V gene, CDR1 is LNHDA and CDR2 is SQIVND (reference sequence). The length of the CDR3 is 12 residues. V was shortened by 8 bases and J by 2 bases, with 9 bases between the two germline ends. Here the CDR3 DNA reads TGTGCCAGTGTAGACAGACAAGAGACCCAGTACTTC. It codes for CASVDRQETQYF.

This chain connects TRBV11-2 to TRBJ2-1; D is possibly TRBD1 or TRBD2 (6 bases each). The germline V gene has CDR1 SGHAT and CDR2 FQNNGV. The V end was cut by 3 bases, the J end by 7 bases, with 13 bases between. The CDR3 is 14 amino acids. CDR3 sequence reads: CASSFGGPGNEQFF. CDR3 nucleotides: TGTGCCAGCAGCTTTGGGGGGCCGGGAAATGAGCAGTTCTTC.

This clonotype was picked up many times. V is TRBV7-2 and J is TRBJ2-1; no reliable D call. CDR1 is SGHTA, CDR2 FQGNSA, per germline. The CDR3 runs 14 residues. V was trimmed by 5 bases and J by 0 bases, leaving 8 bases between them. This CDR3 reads CASSARRSYNEQFF. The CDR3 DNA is TGTGCCAGCAGCGCCCGACGCTCCTACAATGAGCAGTTCTTC.

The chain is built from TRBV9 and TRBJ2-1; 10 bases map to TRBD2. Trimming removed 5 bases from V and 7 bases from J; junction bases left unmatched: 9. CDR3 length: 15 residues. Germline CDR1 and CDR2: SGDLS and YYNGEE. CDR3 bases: TGTGCCAGCAGTCGGAGCGGGGGGGCGGGGAATGAGCAGTTCTTC. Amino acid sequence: CASSRSGGAGNEQFF.

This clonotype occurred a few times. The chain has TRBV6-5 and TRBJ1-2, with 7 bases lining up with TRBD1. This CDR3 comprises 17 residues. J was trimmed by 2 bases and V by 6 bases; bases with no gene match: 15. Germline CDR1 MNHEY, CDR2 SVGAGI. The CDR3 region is CASSGLNGDSQNYGYTF. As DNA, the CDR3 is TGTGCCAGCAGCGGGCTCAACGGGGACAGTCAAAACTATGGCTACACCTTC.

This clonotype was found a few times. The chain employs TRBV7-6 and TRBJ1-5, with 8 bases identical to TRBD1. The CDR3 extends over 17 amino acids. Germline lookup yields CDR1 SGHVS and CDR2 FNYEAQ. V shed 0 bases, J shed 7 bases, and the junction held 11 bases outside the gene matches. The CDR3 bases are TGTGCCAGCAGCTTAGCGCAAGGACAGGGTCTAGGGCAGCCCCAGCATTTT. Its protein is CASSLAQGQGLGQPQHF.

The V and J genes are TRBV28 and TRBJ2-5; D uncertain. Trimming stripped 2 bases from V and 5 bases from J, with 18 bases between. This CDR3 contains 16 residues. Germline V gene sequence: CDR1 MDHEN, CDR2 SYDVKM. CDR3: CASSLPPGTRQETQYF. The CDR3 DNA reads TGTGCCAGCAGTTTACCCCCGGGTACAAGGCAGGAGACCCAGTACTTC.

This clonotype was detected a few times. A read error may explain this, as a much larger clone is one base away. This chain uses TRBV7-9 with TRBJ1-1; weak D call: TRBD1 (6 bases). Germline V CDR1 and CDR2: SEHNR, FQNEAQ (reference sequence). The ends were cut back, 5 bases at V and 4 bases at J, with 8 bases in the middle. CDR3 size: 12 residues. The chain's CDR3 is CASSQGITEAFF. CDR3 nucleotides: TGTGCCAGCAGCCAGGGGATCACTGAAGCTTTCTTT.

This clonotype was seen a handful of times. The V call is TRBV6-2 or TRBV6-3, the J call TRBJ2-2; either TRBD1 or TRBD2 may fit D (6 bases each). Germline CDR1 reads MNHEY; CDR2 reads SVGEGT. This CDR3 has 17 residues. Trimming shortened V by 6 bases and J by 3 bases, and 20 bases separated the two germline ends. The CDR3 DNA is TGTGCCAGCAGCCCCCTCCGGACCGGGGGCCACACCGGGGAGCTGTTTTTT. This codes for CASSPLRTGGHTGELFF.

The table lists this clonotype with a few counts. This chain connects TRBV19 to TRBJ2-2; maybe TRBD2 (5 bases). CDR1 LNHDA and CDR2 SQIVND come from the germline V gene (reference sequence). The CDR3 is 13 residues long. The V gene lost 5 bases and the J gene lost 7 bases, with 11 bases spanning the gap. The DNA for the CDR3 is TGTGCCAGTAGTCCCACGGAGGACGGGGAGCTGTTTTTT. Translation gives CASSPTEDGELFF.

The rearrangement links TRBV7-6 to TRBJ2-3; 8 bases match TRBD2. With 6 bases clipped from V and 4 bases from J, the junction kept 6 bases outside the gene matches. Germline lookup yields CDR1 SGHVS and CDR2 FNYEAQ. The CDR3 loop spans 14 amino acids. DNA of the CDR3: TGTGCCAGCAGTTCTCGGGGGGGCCCAGATACGCAGTATTTT. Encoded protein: CASSSRGGPDTQYF.

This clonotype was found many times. The CDR3: CASSYLPSGGIDTQYF. The CDR3 region has the DNA TGTGCCAGCAGTTACCTTCCTAGCGGGGGAATAGATACGCAGTATTTT. The chain joins TRBV6-5 to TRBJ2-3, with 10 bases identical to TRBD2. This CDR3 spans 16 amino acids. CDR1 and CDR2 from the germline V gene are MNHEY and SVGAGI. V gave up 2 bases and J gave up 5 bases; unmatched junction bases: 7.

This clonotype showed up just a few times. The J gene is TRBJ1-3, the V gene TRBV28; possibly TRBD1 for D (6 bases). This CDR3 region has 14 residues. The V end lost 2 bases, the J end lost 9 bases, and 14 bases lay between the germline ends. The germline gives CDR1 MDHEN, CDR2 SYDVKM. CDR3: CASSLRTADFTIYF. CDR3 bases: TGTGCCAGCAGTTTACGGACAGCGGACTTCACCATATATTTT.

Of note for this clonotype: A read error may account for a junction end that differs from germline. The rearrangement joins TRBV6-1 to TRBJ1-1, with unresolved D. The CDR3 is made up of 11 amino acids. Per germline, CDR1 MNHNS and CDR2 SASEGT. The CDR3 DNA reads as TGTGCCAGCAATGAAGTCACTGAAGCTTTCTTT. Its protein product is CASNEVTEAFF.

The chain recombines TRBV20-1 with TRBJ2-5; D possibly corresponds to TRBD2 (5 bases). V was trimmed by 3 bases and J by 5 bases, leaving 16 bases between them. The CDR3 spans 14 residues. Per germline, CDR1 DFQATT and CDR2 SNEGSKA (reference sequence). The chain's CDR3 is CSASVTRRNETQYF. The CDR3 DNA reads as TGCAGTGCTAGTGTAACTAGGCGAAACGAGACCCAGTACTTC.

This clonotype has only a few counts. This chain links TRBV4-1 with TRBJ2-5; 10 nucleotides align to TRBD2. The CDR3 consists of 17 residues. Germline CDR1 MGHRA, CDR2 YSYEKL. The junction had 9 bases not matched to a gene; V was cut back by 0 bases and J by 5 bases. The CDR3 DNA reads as TGCGCCAGCAGCCAAGATACCCTAGCGGGGGCGTCGGAGACCCAGTACTTC. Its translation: CASSQDTLAGASETQYF.

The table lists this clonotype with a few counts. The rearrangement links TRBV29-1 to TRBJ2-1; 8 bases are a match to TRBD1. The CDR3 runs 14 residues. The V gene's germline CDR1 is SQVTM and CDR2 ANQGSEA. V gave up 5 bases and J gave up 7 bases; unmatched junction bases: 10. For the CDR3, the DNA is TGCAGCGTTCCCGTTTGGACAGGGAGGAATGAGCAGTTCTTC. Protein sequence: CSVPVWTGRNEQFF.

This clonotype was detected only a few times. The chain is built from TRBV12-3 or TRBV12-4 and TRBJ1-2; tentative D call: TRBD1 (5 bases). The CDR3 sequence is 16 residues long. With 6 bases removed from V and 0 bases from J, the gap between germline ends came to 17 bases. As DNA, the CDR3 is TGTGCCAGCAGCCCTCCTGCGGGGGATGCTAACTATGGCTACACCTTC. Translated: CASSPPAGDANYGYTF.

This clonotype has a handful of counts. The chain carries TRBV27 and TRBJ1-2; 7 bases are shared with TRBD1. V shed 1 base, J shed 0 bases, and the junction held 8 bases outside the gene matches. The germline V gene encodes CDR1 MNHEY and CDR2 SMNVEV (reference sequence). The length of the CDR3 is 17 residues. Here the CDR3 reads CASSLLLDRTTNYGYTF. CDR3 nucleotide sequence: TGTGCCAGCAGTTTATTATTGGACAGGACAACTAACTATGGCTACACCTTC.

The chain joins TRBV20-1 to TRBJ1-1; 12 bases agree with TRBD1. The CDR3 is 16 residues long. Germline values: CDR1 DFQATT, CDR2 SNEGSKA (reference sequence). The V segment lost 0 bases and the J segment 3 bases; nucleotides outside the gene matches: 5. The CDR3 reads CSAREFGTGGYTEAFF. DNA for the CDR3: TGCAGTGCTAGAGAGTTTGGGACAGGGGGCTACACTGAAGCTTTCTTT.

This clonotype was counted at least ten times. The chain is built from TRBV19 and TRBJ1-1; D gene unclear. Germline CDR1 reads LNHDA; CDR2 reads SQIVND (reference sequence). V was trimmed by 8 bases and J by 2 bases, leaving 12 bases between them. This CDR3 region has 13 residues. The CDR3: CASLRNRNTEAFF. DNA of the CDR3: TGTGCCAGTCTCCGGAACCGAAACACTGAAGCTTTCTTT.

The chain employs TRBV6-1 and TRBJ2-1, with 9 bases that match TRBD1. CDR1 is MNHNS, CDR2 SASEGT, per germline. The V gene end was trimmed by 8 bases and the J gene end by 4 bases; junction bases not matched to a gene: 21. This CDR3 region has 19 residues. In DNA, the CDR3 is TGTGCCAGCTATAAACCGCGGGACAGGGAATTCGATGGGTACAATGAGCAGTTCTTC. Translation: CASYKPRDREFDGYNEQFF.

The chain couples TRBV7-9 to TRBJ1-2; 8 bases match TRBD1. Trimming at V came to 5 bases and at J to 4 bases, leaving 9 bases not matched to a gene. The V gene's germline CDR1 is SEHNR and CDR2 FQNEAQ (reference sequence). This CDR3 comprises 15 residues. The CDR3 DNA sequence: TGTGCCAGCAGCCGAGGACAGGGAAGTTTCTATGGCTACACCTTC. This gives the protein CASSRGQGSFYGYTF.

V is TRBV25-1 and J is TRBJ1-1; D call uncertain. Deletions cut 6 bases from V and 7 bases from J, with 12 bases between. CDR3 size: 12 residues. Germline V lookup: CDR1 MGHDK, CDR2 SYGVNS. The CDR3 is CASRAGRGEAFF. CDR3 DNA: TGTGCCAGCAGGGCGGGCCGAGGTGAAGCTTTCTTT.